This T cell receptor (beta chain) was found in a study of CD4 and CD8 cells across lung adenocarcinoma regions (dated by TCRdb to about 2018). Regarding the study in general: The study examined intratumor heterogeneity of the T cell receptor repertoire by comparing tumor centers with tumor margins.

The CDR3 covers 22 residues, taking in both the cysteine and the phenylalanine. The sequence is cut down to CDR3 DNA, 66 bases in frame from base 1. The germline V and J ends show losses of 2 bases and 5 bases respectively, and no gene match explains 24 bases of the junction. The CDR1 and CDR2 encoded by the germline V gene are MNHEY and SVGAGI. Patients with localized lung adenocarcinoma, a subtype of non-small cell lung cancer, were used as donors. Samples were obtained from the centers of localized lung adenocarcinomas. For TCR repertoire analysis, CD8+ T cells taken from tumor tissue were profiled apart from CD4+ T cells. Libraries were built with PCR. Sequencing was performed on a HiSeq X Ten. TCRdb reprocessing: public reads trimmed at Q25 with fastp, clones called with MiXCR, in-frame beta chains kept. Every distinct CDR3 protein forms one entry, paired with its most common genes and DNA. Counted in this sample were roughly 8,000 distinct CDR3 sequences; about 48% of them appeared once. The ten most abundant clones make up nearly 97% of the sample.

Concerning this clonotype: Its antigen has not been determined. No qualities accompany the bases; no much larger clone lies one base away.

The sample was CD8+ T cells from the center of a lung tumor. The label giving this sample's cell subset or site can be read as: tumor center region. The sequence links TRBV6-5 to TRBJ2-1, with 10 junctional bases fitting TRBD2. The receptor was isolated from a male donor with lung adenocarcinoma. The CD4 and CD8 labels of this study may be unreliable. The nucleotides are TGTGCCAGCAGTTACGTCGGGAACACCGGGGAGCGGGAGGGGCGACTCCACAATGAGCAGTTCTTC. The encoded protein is CASSYVGNTGEREGRLHNEQFF.